This T cell receptor (beta chain) derives from a study of cytomegalovirus exposure and HLA in healthy donors. The PCR used 60 Vbeta and 13 Jbeta primers. Sequenced by immunoSEQ multiplex PCR; TCRdb stores in-frame clones only, minus some. Of approximately 210,000 clones in the sample, about three quarters were seen once. Looked up from germline, CDR1 is GTSNPN and CDR2 is SVGIG (reference sequence). CDR3 length: 17 amino acids. The trim removed 5 bases at V and 4 bases at J, leaving 14 bases unmatched. The TCR was taken from a woman aged 40 to 50 in good health and CMV-seronegative. Sequenced input: PBMCs. This chain connects TRBV30 to TRBJ2-4; the match to TRBD2 covers 10 bases. The DNA for the CDR3 is TGTGCCTGGTCAGGGGTAGCGGGAGGATGGGTAAAAAACATTCAGTACTTC. It is translated as CAWSGVAGGWVKNIQYF.